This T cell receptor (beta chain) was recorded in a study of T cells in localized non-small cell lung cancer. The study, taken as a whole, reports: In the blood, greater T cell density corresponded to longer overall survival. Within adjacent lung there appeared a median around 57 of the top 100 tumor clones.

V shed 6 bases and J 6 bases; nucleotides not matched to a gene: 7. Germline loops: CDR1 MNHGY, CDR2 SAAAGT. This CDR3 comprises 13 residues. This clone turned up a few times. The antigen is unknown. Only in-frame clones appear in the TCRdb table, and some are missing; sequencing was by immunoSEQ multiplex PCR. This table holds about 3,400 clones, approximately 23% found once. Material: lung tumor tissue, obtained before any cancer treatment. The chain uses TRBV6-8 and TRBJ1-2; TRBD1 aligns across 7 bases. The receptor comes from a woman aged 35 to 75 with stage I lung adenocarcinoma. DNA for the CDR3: TGTGCCAGCAGGACCAGGGGGTTGGATGGCTACACCTTC. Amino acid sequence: CASRTRGLDGYTF.